A single sample gave rise to the 3 T cell receptor beta chains below, sequenced in a study of T cells in Graves' hyperthyroidism and ophthalmopathy. Regions amplified from RNA transcripts were the TCR beta CDR3 regions. First-round RT-PCR with HTBI primers amplified the TCR CDR3 region. TCRdb reprocessed the multiplex PCR reads with MiXCR, giving one entry per CDR3 protein. Of about 840,000 distinct CDR3 sequences listed, around 39% are singletons. Sequencing was done on a sample of blood. Receptor source: a man aged 18 to 30 with Graves' hyperthyroidism.

The gene calls are TRBV19 and TRBJ1-3, with unresolved D. Germline CDR1 and CDR2: LNHDA and SQIVND (reference sequence). The CDR3 has 14 residues. Trimming left V 7 bases short and J 0 bases short, with 10 bases between. CDR3 nucleotide sequence: TGTGCCAGTAACGCTCGGAACTCTGGAAACACCATATATTTT. It yields the protein CASNARNSGNTIYF.

This clonotype was seen ten or more times. The chain couples TRBV7-9 to TRBJ2-7, with TRBD1 matching over 11 bases. This CDR3 has 15 amino acids. In germline, CDR1 is SEHNR, CDR2 FQNEAQ (reference sequence). Losses at the gene ends were 4 bases for V and 6 bases for J; bases not matched to a gene: 8. The CDR3 here is CASSWIGQGAIEQYF. CDR3 nucleotide sequence: TGTGCCAGCAGCTGGATCGGACAGGGGGCTATCGAGCAGTACTTC.

This sequence joins TRBV29-1 and TRBJ2-7, with 7 bases matching TRBD2. Germline-derived CDR1 and CDR2 are SQVTM and ANQGSEA. V was pared by 8 bases and J by 1 base, with 8 bases of the junction left unmatched. This CDR3 is 13 amino acids long. The CDR3 DNA sequence: TGCAGCTATGGACTAGAAACATCCTACGAGCAGTACTTC. It codes for CSYGLETSYEQYF.